Listed below are T cell receptor beta chains from one sample, sequenced in a study of blood T cell repertoires in COVID-19. Sequencing used immunoSEQ multiplex PCR; TCRdb keeps in-frame clones, though not all of them. The repertoire includes approximately 150,000 clones, under 90% of them detected once, and 15% to 20% sits in the top ten. Sample: PBMCs or T cells enriched from blood (not recorded which). The receptors stem from a man in his sixties who had recovered from COVID-19. Each CDR3 is given with its conserved first and last residue. D genes are given only for firm matches. Clone size is shown for a subset of rows, as once, few, many or a class of expanded clone.

d_call	clone_size	v_call	j_call	cdr3_aa	cdr3_nt
TRBD1	NA	TRBV6-5	TRBJ2-1	CASSPGQGLYNEQFF	TGTGCCAGTTCTCCGGGACAGGGCCTGTACAATGAGCAGTTCTTC
NA	NA	TRBV11-2	TRBJ2-7	CASSLAAAGNYEQYF	TGTGCCAGCAGCTTAGCTGCAGCAGGGAACTACGAGCAGTACTTC
NA	NA	TRBV18	TRBJ1-1	CASSPTTGSLNTEAFF	TGTGCCAGCTCACCGACTACAGGGTCTTTGAACACTGAAGCTTTCTTT
NA	NA	TRBV10-3	TRBJ1-1	CAIRRALNTEAFF	TGTGCCATCAGGCGCGCCCTGAACACTGAAGCTTTCTTT
TRBD2	NA	TRBV19	TRBJ2-1	CASSMTSGGAYNEQFF	TGTGCCAGTAGTATGACTAGCGGGGGGGCCTACAATGAGCAGTTCTTC
NA	NA	TRBV9	TRBJ1-1	CASSVGQLNTEAFF	TGTGCCAGCAGCGTAGGACAGCTGAACACTGAAGCTTTCTTT
NA	NA	TRBV27	TRBJ1-1	CASSSPTTANMNTEAFF	TGTGCCAGCAGTTCCCCCACGACAGCCAACATGAACACTGAAGCTTTCTTT
NA	NA	TRBV5-4	TRBJ1-2	CASSFDVKRGGYGYTF	TGTGCCAGCAGCTTTGACGTTAAAAGGGGAGGCTATGGCTACACCTTC
TRBD2	NA	TRBV5-1	TRBJ2-1	CASSLRATSGGPSYNEQFF	TGCGCCAGCAGCTTGAGGGCAACTAGCGGGGGGCCCTCCTACAATGAGCAGTTCTTC
NA	NA	TRBV9	TRBJ2-7	CASSVVGTRKDEQYF	TGTGCCAGCAGCGTAGTTGGGACAAGGAAAGACGAGCAGTACTTC
TRBD1	NA	TRBV15	TRBJ2-2	CATSRGGTGHTGELFF	TGTGCCACCAGCAGAGGAGGGACAGGACACACCGGGGAGCTGTTTTTT
TRBD2	once	TRBV28	TRBJ2-3	CASSLLAGSTDTQYF	TGTGCCAGCAGTTTACTAGCGGGGAGCACAGATACGCAGTATTTT
NA	NA	TRBV28	TRBJ2-3	CASSPGPDSFDTQYF	TGTGCCAGCAGTCCAGGCCCTGATTCCTTCGATACGCAGTATTTT
NA	NA	TRBV6-5	TRBJ1-4	CATDPTGPTNEKLFF	TGTGCCACCGACCCCACAGGGCCAACTAATGAAAAACTGTTTTTT
NA	NA	TRBV11-3	TRBJ2-3	CASSSGTSTDTQYF	TGTGCCAGCAGCTCAGGGACTAGCACAGATACGCAGTATTTT
NA	NA	TRBV3-1/TRBV3-2	TRBJ2-5	CASSQDTSRETQYF	TGTGCCAGCAGCCAAGATACTAGCAGAGAGACCCAGTACTTC
TRBD1	NA	TRBV28	TRBJ1-5	CASSSGTGSNQPQHF	TGTGCCAGCAGTTCCGGGACAGGGAGCAATCAGCCCCAGCATTTT
NA	NA	TRBV3-1/TRBV3-2	TRBJ1-5	CASSQGIGGHQPQHF	TGTGCCAGCAGCCAAGGGATCGGGGGTCACCAGCCCCAGCATTTT
TRBD2	NA	TRBV29-1	TRBJ2-1	CSVPPTSGGHNEQFF	TGCAGCGTTCCTCCGACTAGCGGGGGCCACAATGAGCAGTTCTTC
TRBD2	few	TRBV6-5	TRBJ2-1	CASRSSGRDNEQFF	TGTGCCAGCAGGAGTAGCGGGAGGGACAATGAGCAGTTCTTC
NA	NA	TRBV19	TRBJ2-7	CASSISETHLSYEQYF	TGTGCCAGTAGTATTTCCGAGACACACCTCTCCTACGAGCAGTACTTC
TRBD1	once	TRBV19	TRBJ1-5	CASSIRGTGASNQPQHF	TGTGCCAGTAGTATAAGGGGGACAGGCGCTAGCAATCAGCCCCAGCATTTT
NA	once	TRBV19	TRBJ2-7	CASSNGGGAHEQYF	TGTGCCAGTAGCAACGGAGGAGGGGCCCACGAGCAGTACTTC
NA	NA	TRBV18	TRBJ1-4	CASSPGGDGNEKLFF	TGTGCCAGCTCACCAGGAGGGGACGGTAATGAAAAACTGTTTTTT
NA	NA	TRBV5-1	TRBJ2-1	CASSSRVGFEQFF	TGCGCCAGCAGCTCTCGTGTCGGGTTTGAGCAGTTCTTC
TRBD1	NA	TRBV6-5	TRBJ2-1	CASSNIGTGGEQGFF	TGTGCCAGCAGTAATATCGGGACAGGGGGCGAGCAGGGGTTCTTC
TRBD1	NA	TRBV5-5	TRBJ1-1	CASSLGAGTVNTEAFF	TGTGCCAGCAGCTTGGGAGCCGGGACAGTGAACACTGAAGCTTTCTTT
NA	NA	TRBV3-1/TRBV3-2	TRBJ1-2	CASSRREGYTF	TGTGCCAGCAGTCGCAGGGAAGGCTACACCTTC
NA	NA	TRBV6-1	TRBJ2-5	CASSASAGALYQETQYF	TGTGCCAGCAGTGCGTCCGCGGGGGCTTTGTACCAAGAGACCCAGTACTTC
NA	NA	TRBV27	TRBJ2-1	CATKSPRGYYNEQFF	TGTGCCACCAAGAGTCCCAGGGGATACTACAATGAGCAGTTCTTC
TRBD1	NA	TRBV14	TRBJ1-4	CASSQRQGTATNEKLFF	TGTGCCAGCAGCCAGCGACAGGGCACAGCAACTAATGAAAAACTGTTTTTT
NA	few	TRBV2	TRBJ2-2	CASTSSVSVAGELFF	TGTGCCAGCACTAGCTCAGTTAGCGTGGCCGGGGAGCTGTTTTTT
TRBD1	NA	TRBV5-1	TRBJ1-1	CASSSTRGHTEAFF	TGCGCCAGCAGCTCCACCAGGGGGCACACTGAAGCTTTCTTT
NA	NA	TRBV11-2	TRBJ1-6	CASSLQGDPLNSPLHF	TGTGCCAGCAGCTTACAAGGGGATCCCTTAAATTCACCCCTCCACTTT
TRBD1	NA	TRBV7-3	TRBJ1-1	CASSPLVNTYRGRMNTEAFF	TGTGCCAGCAGCCCCCTAGTTAACACTTACAGGGGGCGGATGAACACTGAAGCTTTCTTT
NA	NA	TRBV24-1	TRBJ1-5	CATSESSGDQPQHF	TGTGCCACCAGTGAGTCATCGGGAGATCAGCCCCAGCATTTT
TRBD1	NA	TRBV4-2	TRBJ1-5	CASSPLGAGGGNQPQHF	TGTGCCAGCAGCCCCCTCGGCGCAGGGGGCGGCAATCAGCCCCAGCATTTT
TRBD1	once	TRBV4-1	TRBJ2-7	CASSQNVPGQDSYEQYF	TGCGCCAGCAGCCAAAATGTCCCGGGACAGGACTCCTACGAGCAGTACTTC
NA	NA	TRBV2	TRBJ1-4	CASSASSADREKLFF	TGTGCCAGCAGTGCCAGTTCGGCGGATCGAGAAAAACTGTTTTTT
TRBD1	NA	TRBV9	TRBJ2-3	CASSPRGLDTQYF	TGTGCCAGCAGCCCCAGGGGGCTAGATACGCAGTATTTT
TRBD1	NA	TRBV10-3	TRBJ1-2	CAISESRGQGTYGYTF	TGTGCCATCAGTGAGTCGCGGGGACAGGGAACCTATGGCTACACCTTC
NA	NA	TRBV28	TRBJ1-1	CASSLSTRGAFF	TGTGCCAGCAGTTTATCGACACGGGGAGCTTTCTTT
TRBD1	NA	TRBV5-6	TRBJ2-7	CASSLGGGQGIYEQYF	TGTGCCAGCAGCTTGGGGGGAGGACAGGGGATCTACGAACAGTACTTC
NA	NA	TRBV19	TRBJ2-7	CASSITLGSRYEQYF	TGTGCCAGTAGTATAACACTGGGCTCTCGCTACGAGCAGTACTTC
TRBD1	NA	TRBV15	TRBJ2-7	CATSRDRGPGLTTYEQYF	TGTGCCACCAGCCGGGACAGGGGACCGGGACTAACGACCTACGAGCAGTACTTC
NA	NA	TRBV6-1	TRBJ1-2	CASSEAGVGGYTF	TGTGCCAGCAGTGAGGCAGGGGTAGGTGGCTACACCTTC
NA	NA	TRBV4-2	TRBJ2-2	CASSQLPAGELFF	TGTGCCAGCAGCCAACTCCCGGCCGGGGAGCTGTTTTTT
TRBD1	NA	TRBV9	TRBJ2-3	CASGQGASTDTQYF	TGTGCCAGCGGACAGGGAGCTTCCACAGATACGCAGTATTTT
TRBD2	NA	TRBV6-6	TRBJ2-1	CRVAGANEQFF	TGTCGGGTAGCGGGAGCGAATGAGCAGTTCTTC
TRBD1	few	TRBV9	TRBJ2-2	CASSAQGAAGELFF	TGTGCCAGCAGCGCACAGGGGGCCGCCGGGGAGCTGTTTTTT
NA	NA	TRBV24-1	TRBJ1-2	CATSDSRQVFRDGYTF	TGTGCCACCAGTGATTCGAGACAGGTTTTCCGGGATGGCTACACCTTC
NA	NA	TRBV11-2	TRBJ1-2	CASSLTLGQNYGYTF	TGTGCCAGCAGCTTAACGTTAGGACAGAACTATGGCTACACCTTC